This entry concerns a single T cell receptor beta chain. This clonotype was counted between two and nine times. It has no known antigen specificity. Base qualities were left out, and no much larger clone turns up one base away. Reading the germline V gene (reference sequence) gives CDR1 LGHDT and CDR2 YNNKEL. The CDR3 spans 15 residues, from the cysteine through the phenylalanine. Only the CDR3 part of the read is kept: 45 bases, read in frame from the first base. Between the V and J ends, shortened by 1 base and 5 bases respectively, the junction contains 11 bases. These data are taken from a study of T cells in Graves' hyperthyroidism and ophthalmopathy (dated by TCRdb to between 2018 and 2021). Regarding the research as a whole: Peripheral blood samples were taken at initial diagnosis, before any treatment was given. The approximately 100 discovery patients were randomly split 7:3 into training and test sets. After sampling, hyperthyroidism patients received methimazole starting at 30 mg daily, and ophthalmopathy patients received high-dose intravenous methylprednisolone. The study also compared thyroid tissue and blood T-cell repertoires from a handful of Graves' hyperthyroidism patients. The paper reports TCR Vbeta CDR3 sequencing of some 140 peripheral blood samples: approximately 41 ophthalmopathy, over 70 hyperthyroidism and approximately 17 progressor patients. To identify distinguishing TCR V-J signatures, a discovery cohort of some 100 patients was used, comprising 40 to 45 with Graves' ophthalmopathy and around 57 with stable Graves' hyperthyroidism. Prospective prediction of ophthalmopathy was tested in an independent validation cohort consisting of 18 hyperthyroidism patients and some 15 patients who later progressed to ophthalmopathy. Results the study describes overall, beyond this receptor: Most expanded thyroid clonotypes (frequency above 0.001) were also detected in blood, suggesting blood repertoires may reflect thyroid immune responses. In cross-validation, a model built on a 13 V-J signature told ophthalmopathy apart from stable hyperthyroidism with just under 90% sensitivity and about 81% specificity, and in testing the same model reached 80%/75%. In validation, progression to ophthalmopathy was predicted by the model with nearly 71% sensitivity and 72% to 85% specificity, a median of 6.5 months before onset. No statistical method was used to fix the sample size in advance, and group allocation was not hidden from the investigators.

TCR beta CDR3 regions were amplified from RNA transcripts. The TCR CDR3 was subjected to a first round of RT-PCR using the HTBI primer set and the Qiagen OneStep RT-PCR kit. Libraries were constructed in a second round of multiplex PCR, after which size selection and purification were carried out. Libraries were sequenced paired-end with 100 bp reads on an Illumina HiSeq2000. In the authors' own workflow: SOAPnuke was used to process the raw data, removing reads that contained adapters or uncalled bases, had a mean Phred below 15, or lacked an exact match to the constant primer or identifier. High-quality paired reads were merged using COPE v1.2.5, and each unique nucleotide sequence was defined as a clonotype. MiTCR v1.1 was used to align the clonotypes against IMGT TRBV, TRBD and TRBJ reference segments. Analysis was restricted to V-J combinations with a frequency above 0.0001, which covered just over 98% of repertoires. A TCS score was defined as the ratio between F50 (clonal expansion) and ExV (chaos), using BLOSUM62-based TCRdist between CDR3 peptides within each V-J. Welch's t-statistics and random forest reduced 450 to 600 V-J features to 10 to 15, which were used in a naive Bayes classifier (R e1071). TCRdb's own reprocessing of the public reads used fastp at Q25 and MiXCR and kept productive beta chains. Rows with a matching CDR3 protein are joined into one entry that keeps the most common DNA and genes. These V and J calls rely on TCRdb rather than the paper's analysis. Within this sample are a few hundred thousand distinct CDR3 sequences, with approximately 18% of them counted one time only. Jointly, the top ten make up approximately 54% of the sample.

Stable Graves' hyperthyroidism was defined as no progression to ophthalmopathy during 18 months of follow-up. Hyperthyroidism patients were aged 18 to 65 years and newly diagnosed, with disease duration of less than 2 months. The study excluded patients with uncontrolled infections, other autoimmune diseases, pregnancy or lactation. Diagnoses were based on clinical symptoms, serum thyroxine and TRAb, thyroid ultrasound and orbital computed tomography. PBMCs were isolated from 10 ml of fresh peripheral blood by Ficoll-Paque density gradient centrifugation. Total RNA was extracted with Trizol reagent, and quality was checked on an Agilent 2100 Bioanalyzer.

Input material: blood. The clonotype was recovered from a woman aged 45-59 years with Graves' hyperthyroidism. The chain employs TRBV3-1 and TRBJ2-2; possibly the D gene is TRBD1, per 5 matching bases. CDR3 loop: CASSQGPRVTGELFF. The nucleotides are TGTGCCAGCAGCCAAGGACCCAGGGTTACCGGGGAGCTGTTTTTT.